This TCR beta chain was obtained from a study of T cells in Graves' hyperthyroidism and ophthalmopathy. The wider study: Before any treatment, at initial diagnosis, peripheral blood was collected.

The table lists this clonotype with many counts. Graves' hyperthyroidism without ophthalmopathy progression within 18 months was termed stable. Researchers amplified the TCR beta CDR3 regions from RNA transcripts. The TCR CDR3 first-round RT-PCR relied on the HTBI primer set. TCRdb re-called the multiplex PCR reads with MiXCR, one entry per CDR3 protein. The sample yields roughly 200,000 distinct CDR3 sequences, 15% to 20% seen once. The ends lost 2 bases at V and 0 bases at J; junction bases unmatched: 7. This CDR3 is built from 17 residues. Germline loops: CDR1 MNHEY, CDR2 SVGEGT. This clonotype originated in a man aged 35 to 55 with Graves' hyperthyroidism. The chain employs TRBV6-2 or TRBV6-3 and TRBJ1-3; TRBD1 matches at 7 bases. Sequenced: blood. The CDR3 sequence is CASSYEGQSSSGNTIYF. The CDR3 nucleotides are TGTGCCAGCAGTTACGAGGGACAGTCGAGCTCTGGAAACACCATATATTTT.